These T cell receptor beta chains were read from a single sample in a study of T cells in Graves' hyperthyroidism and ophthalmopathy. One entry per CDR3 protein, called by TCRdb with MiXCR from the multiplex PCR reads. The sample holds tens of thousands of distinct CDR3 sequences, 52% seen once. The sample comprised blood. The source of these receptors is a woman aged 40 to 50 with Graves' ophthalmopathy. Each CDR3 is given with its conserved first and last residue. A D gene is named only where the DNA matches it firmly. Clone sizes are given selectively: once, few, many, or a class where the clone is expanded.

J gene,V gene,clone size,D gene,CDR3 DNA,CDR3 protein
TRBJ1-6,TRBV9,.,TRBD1,TGTGCCAGCAGCGCCCCGACAGGGGAGGATTCACCCCTCCACTTT,CASSAPTGEDSPLHF
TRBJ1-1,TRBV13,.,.,TGTGCCAGCAGCTTTAGGCGGAAGAGCACTGAAGCTTTCTTT,CASSFRRKSTEAFF
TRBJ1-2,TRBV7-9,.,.,TGTGCCAGCAGCCCATTGGGGGATGGCTACACCTTC,CASSPLGDGYTF
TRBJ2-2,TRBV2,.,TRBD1,TGTGCCAGCAGTGCGAGGACAGGGGACACCGGGGAGCTGTTTTTT,CASSARTGDTGELFF
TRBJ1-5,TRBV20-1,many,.,TGCAGTGCTAGAGATTCCGGGACACGCAATCAGCCCCAGCATTTT,CSARDSGTRNQPQHF
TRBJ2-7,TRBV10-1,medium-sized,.,TGCGCCAGCAGGGTTTACGAGCAGTACTTC,CASRVYEQYF
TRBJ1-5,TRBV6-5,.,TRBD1,TGTGCCACCAGAGGGGGGACAGTTAGCAATCAGCCCCAGCATTTT,CATRGGTVSNQPQHF
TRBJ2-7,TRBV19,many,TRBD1,TGTGCCAGTAGTATCGAATGGACAGGGGTGGGTTACGAGCAGTACTTC,CASSIEWTGVGYEQYF
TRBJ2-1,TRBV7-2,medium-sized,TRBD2,TGTGCCAGCAGCTCCGGGGGGGCCGGGGACAATGAGCAGTTCTTC,CASSSGGAGDNEQFF
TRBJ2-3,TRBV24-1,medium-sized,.,TGTGCCACCAGTGATTTGTATCGGGAAACAGATACGCAGTATTTT,CATSDLYRETDTQYF
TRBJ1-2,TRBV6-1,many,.,TGTGCCAGCATTTTCGCAGTTGGGGAAGGGGCTAACTATGGCTACACCTTC,CASIFAVGEGANYGYTF
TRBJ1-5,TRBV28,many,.,TGTGCCAGCAGAGGACAGTTCAATCAGCCCCAGCATTTT,CASRGQFNQPQHF
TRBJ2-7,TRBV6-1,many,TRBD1,TGTGCCAGCAGTGCGACAGGGTCGGGGGAGCAGTACTTC,CASSATGSGEQYF
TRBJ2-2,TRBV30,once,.,TGTGCCTGGAGTGTAATCTGGGGCGGGGAGCTGTTTTTT,CAWSVIWGGELFF
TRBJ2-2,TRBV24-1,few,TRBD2,TGTGCCACCAGTGACCGTGGGACTAGCGGGGGGGCCAACACCGGGGAGCTGTTTTTT,CATSDRGTSGGANTGELFF
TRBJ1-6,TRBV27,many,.,TGTGCCAGCAGTCCGTGGGGGAGGGGAGAGGCCTCACCCCTCCACTTT,CASSPWGRGEASPLHF
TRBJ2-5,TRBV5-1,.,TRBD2,TGCGCCAGCAGCCTTGAATTTCTGTGGGAGGGTCTACAAGAGACCCAGTACTTC,CASSLEFLWEGLQETQYF
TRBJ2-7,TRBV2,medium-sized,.,TGTGCCAGCAGTGAGCAGGGCGTGTTGTACGAGCAGTACTTC,CASSEQGVLYEQYF
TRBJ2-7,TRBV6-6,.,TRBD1,TGTGCCAGCAGTTCGGAACCGGGACAGGGGTACGAGCAGTACTTC,CASSSEPGQGYEQYF
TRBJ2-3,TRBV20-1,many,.,TGCAGTGCTAGACTGATAAACCCCACAGATACGCAGTATTTT,CSARLINPTDTQYF
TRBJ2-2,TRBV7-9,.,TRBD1,TGTGCCAGCAGCTTTCGACAGGGCTGTGCGAACACCGGGGAGCTGTTTTTT,CASSFRQGCANTGELFF
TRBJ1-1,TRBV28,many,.,TGTGCCAGCAGTTTGTCAAGACAAGCTTTCTTT,CASSLSRQAFF
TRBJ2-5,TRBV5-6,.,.,TGTTCCAGCAGCTCGGAAGAGACCCAGTACTTC,CSSSSEETQYF
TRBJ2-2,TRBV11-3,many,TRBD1,TGTGCCAGCAGCGACGACAGGGTCACCGGGGAGCTGTTTTTT,CASSDDRVTGELFF
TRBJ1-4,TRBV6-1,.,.,TGTGCCAGCAGTGACCCCAGGGCCACTAATGAAAAACTGTTTTTT,CASSDPRATNEKLFF
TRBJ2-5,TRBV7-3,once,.,TGTGCCAGCAGCGATGCGGGGGCGACGCAGGGGACCCAGTACTTC,CASSDAGATQGTQYF
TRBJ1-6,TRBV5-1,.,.,TGCGCCAGCAGCTTGGAGGGAGGGCTTAATTCACCCCTCCACTTT,CASSLEGGLNSPLHF
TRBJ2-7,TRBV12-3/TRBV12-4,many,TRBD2,TGTGCCAGCAGTCCGGGACTAGCGGGAGTAGAGCAGTACTTC,CASSPGLAGVEQYF
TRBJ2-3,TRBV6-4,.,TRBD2,TGTGCCAGCAGCCACACTAGCGGGGAGGGGAATGAGCAGTATTTT,CASSHTSGEGNEQYF
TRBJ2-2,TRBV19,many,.,TGTGCCAGTAGTATCGGGACTTACACCGGGGAGCTGTTTTTT,CASSIGTYTGELFF
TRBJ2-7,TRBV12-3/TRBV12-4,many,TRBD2,TGTGCCAGCAGTTTACGAGCGGGGGGAGAGTACGAGCAGTACTTC,CASSLRAGGEYEQYF
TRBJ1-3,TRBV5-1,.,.,TGCGCCAGCAGCCCCGGTGGCGGCTCTGGAAACACCGCATATTTT,CASSPGGGSGNTAYF
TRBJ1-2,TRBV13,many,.,TGTGCCAGCAGACTACCCCTCACCGGGAACTATGGCTACACCTTC,CASRLPLTGNYGYTF
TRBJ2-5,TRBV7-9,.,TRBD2,TGTGCCAGCAGCACAGCGGGAGGGCAAGAGACCCAGTACTTC,CASSTAGGQETQYF
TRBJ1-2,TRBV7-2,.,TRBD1,TGTGCCAGCAGTTGGGGACAGGGTTATGGCTACACCTTC,CASSWGQGYGYTF
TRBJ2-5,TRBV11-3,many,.,TGTGCCAGCAGCTTAGGAGCTGGGCGGGAGACCCAGTACTTC,CASSLGAGRETQYF
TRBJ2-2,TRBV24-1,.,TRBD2,TGTGCCAGCGGACTAGCGGGAGAAAGCGGGGAGCTGTTTTTT,CASGLAGESGELFF
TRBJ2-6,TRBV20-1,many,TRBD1,TGCAGTGCTCGGACTCACCTAGGGGACAGGGTGATCTCTGGGGCCAACGTCCTGACTTTC,CSARTHLGDRVISGANVLTF
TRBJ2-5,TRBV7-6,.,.,TGTGCCAGCAGCGCAGGGACATGGAATCAGGGGGAGACCCAGTACTTC,CASSAGTWNQGETQYF
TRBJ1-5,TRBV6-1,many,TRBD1,TGTGCCAGCAGTGGACAGGGGGCAGACCAGCCCCAGCATTTT,CASSGQGADQPQHF
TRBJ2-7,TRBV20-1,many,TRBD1,TGCAGTGCAAGAGGCCGAGGACAGGTATCCTACGAGCAGTACTTC,CSARGRGQVSYEQYF
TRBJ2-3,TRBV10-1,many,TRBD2,TGCGCCAGCAGTGAGAGGGGACTAGCGGGGGCAAATACGCAGTATTTT,CASSERGLAGANTQYF
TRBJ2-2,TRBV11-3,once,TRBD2,TGTGCCAGCAGCTTGGGACTAGCGGGAGCGAACACCGGGGAGCTGTTATTT,CASSLGLAGANTGELLF
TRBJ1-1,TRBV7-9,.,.,TGTGCCAGCAGCCCTAGCGGGAGGGCTTTCTTT,CASSPSGRAFF
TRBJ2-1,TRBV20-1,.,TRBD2,TGCAGTGCTAGGGACCCCGGGAGGGCCTACTACAATGAGCAGTGCTTC,CSARDPGRAYYNEQCF
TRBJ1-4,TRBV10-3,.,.,TGTGCCATCAGTGATGAAGGGTTT,CAISDEGF
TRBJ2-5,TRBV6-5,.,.,TGTGCCAGCAGTGGAGGGCCCGGCGAGGGCACCCAGTACTTC,CASSGGPGEGTQYF